One T cell receptor (beta chain) is described in this entry. The PCR had 60 Vbeta and 13 Jbeta primers. Original methodology: Later reanalysis found tens of millions of unique TCR beta chains, roughly 10 million of them shared. Using immunoSEQ multiplex PCR, the repertoire was profiled, and TCRdb retains in-frame clones only, with some absent. Clone size and V and J calls were adopted from that table, with D and trimming inferred from the DNA. The table records around 150,000 clones, around 65% of them present only once. These data originate in a study of cytomegalovirus exposure and HLA in healthy donors. For the study at large: The Caucasian-associated ancestry cluster held around 76% of under 450 genotyped donors.

Trimming removed 3 bases at V and 1 base at J, with 12 bases between. This CDR3 is built from 15 residues. From germline, CDR1 is SGHVS and CDR2 FQNEAQ. The V gene is TRBV7-8, the J gene TRBJ1-1; possibly TRBD1 for D (6 bases). This receptor was identified in a male donor in good health and CMV-seronegative. Sequencing input: PBMCs. The CDR3 is CASSLGAFTNTEAFF. CDR3 in DNA: TGTGCCAGCAGCTTGGGGGCCTTTACGAACACTGAAGCTTTCTTT.